These 26 T cell receptor beta chains originate from one sample sequenced in a study of T cells in Graves' hyperthyroidism and ophthalmopathy. Amplification of TCR beta CDR3 regions used RNA as the template. Using the HTBI primer set, a first-round RT-PCR was run on the TCR CDR3. TCRdb recomputed calls from the multiplex PCR reads with MiXCR, one row per CDR3 protein. The sample has about 200,000 distinct CDR3 sequences, about 15% seen once. Sample: blood. Every receptor here comes from a man in his fifties with Graves' hyperthyroidism.

This chain joins TRBV4-3 and TRBJ2-4; 11 bases are shared with TRBD1. Trimming at V came to 1 base and at J to 6 bases, leaving 5 bases not matched to a gene. The germline V gene encodes CDR1 LGHNA and CDR2 YSLEER. This CDR3 is built from 16 residues. This chain's CDR3 is CASSQGLGTGGNIQYF. CDR3 DNA: TGCGCCAGCAGCCAAGGACTGGGGACAGGGGGAAACATTCAGTACTTC.

This clonotype was recorded at least ten times. This rearrangement joins TRBV11-2 to TRBJ2-7; 7 bases line up with TRBD1. CDR1 and CDR2 from the germline V gene are SGHAT and FQNNGV. Germline trimming cut 5 bases from V and 3 bases from J; bases unmatched to any gene: 10. The CDR3 runs to 15 residues. CDR3 sequence: CASSALRGGLYEQYF. Written as DNA, the CDR3 is TGTGCCAGCAGCGCCCTTAGAGGGGGCCTCTACGAGCAGTACTTC. The variable domain in full, completed from reference TRBV11-2 and TRBJ2-7, reads EAGVAQSPRYKIIEKRQSVAFWCNPISGHATLYWYQQILGQGPKLLIQFQNNGVVDDSQLPKDRFSAERLKGVDSTLKIQPAKLEDSAVYLCASSALRGGLYEQYFGPGTRLTVT.

This clonotype turned up a few times. DNA for the CDR3: TGCAGCGTTGAAGATCGTTTGGCAGGGGATACGCAGTATTTT. Translation: CSVEDRLAGDTQYF. The V call is TRBV29-1, the J call TRBJ2-3; TRBD1 is a possible D gene (5 bases). The CDR3 covers 14 residues. Germline V gene data show CDR1 as SQVTM and CDR2 as ANQGSEA. Trimming stripped 0 bases from V and 6 bases from J, with 13 bases between.

Points on this clonotype: This could be a read error, since a much larger clone is one nucleotide away. The chain joins TRBV7-6 to TRBJ2-1; D is undetermined. The V end was cut by 5 bases, the J end by 5 bases, with 4 bases between. CDR1 is SGHVS and CDR2 is FNYEAQ in the germline V gene. The CDR3 is 11 residues long. CDR3 sequence: CASSIHNEQFF. DNA of the CDR3: TGTGCCAGCAGCATCCACAATGAGCAGTTCTTC. Variable domain in full (rest from reference TRBV7-6 and TRBJ2-1): GAGVSQSPRYKVTKRGQDVALRCDPISGHVSLYWYRQALGQGPEFLTYFNYEAQQDKSGLPNDRFSAERPEGSISTLTIQRTEQRDSAMYRCASSIHNEQFFGPGTRLTVL.

This clonotype was counted many times. The V call is TRBV6-1, the J call TRBJ2-2; the D gene is possibly TRBD2 (6 bases). The V end lost 1 base, the J end lost 5 bases, and 11 bases lay between the germline ends. Germline V gene lookup returns CDR1 MNHNS and CDR2 SASEGT. CDR3 length: 15 residues. The CDR3 is CASSEEGRETGELFF. The CDR3, as DNA: TGTGCCAGCAGTGAAGAGGGGCGGGAAACCGGGGAGCTGTTTTTT.

In this sample, this clonotype turned up many times. The chain recombines TRBV27 with TRBJ2-7; TRBD1 matches 11 bases. The germline V gene has CDR1 MNHEY and CDR2 SMNVEV (reference sequence). The CDR3 sequence is 18 residues long. V shed 5 bases and J 3 bases; nucleotides not matched to a gene: 15. The CDR3 nucleotides read TGTGCCAGCAGTACCCGGACAGGGGGCTCCGCGGGAGGCTACGAGCAGTACTTC. Translation gives CASSTRTGGSAGGYEQYF.

This clonotype was observed many times. The chain recombines TRBV18 with TRBJ2-1, with 16 bases aligning to TRBD2. There are 15 residues in the CDR3. Germline trimming cut 5 bases from V and 7 bases from J; bases unmatched to any gene: 2. The germline V gene encodes CDR1 KGHSH and CDR2 LQKENI. Here the CDR3 reads CASSSGLAGGNEQFF. The CDR3 coding sequence is TGTGCCAGCTCATCGGGACTAGCGGGAGGGAATGAGCAGTTCTTC.

This clonotype has just a few counts. The chain couples TRBV6-2 or TRBV6-3 to TRBJ2-7; 7 bases match TRBD1. The CDR3 extends over 20 amino acids. V was clipped by 2 bases and J by 0 bases; unmatched bases: 19. Germline V gene data show CDR1 as MNHEY and CDR2 as SVGEGT. The CDR3 DNA sequence: TGTGCCAGCAGTTACGAACTCCCGGGACAGACTATGGTCAGCTCCTACGAGCAGTACTTC. The encoded protein is CASSYELPGQTMVSSYEQYF.

A few counts support this clonotype. A much larger clone sits a single nucleotide away, making a read error possible. No conserved phenylalanine or tryptophan ends this CDR3, so it is likely a read error. This rearrangement joins TRBV3-1 to TRBJ2-7, with TRBD2 identical over 14 bases. Trimming at V came to 4 bases and at J to 5 bases, leaving 4 bases not matched to a gene. Germline CDR1 and CDR2: LGHDT and YNNKEL (reference sequence). The CDR3 extends over 15 amino acids. The chain's CDR3 is CASSPGLAGVHEQYL. The CDR3, as DNA: TGTGCCAGCAGCCCGGGACTAGCGGGAGTCCACGAGCAGTACCTC.

This clonotype turned up a few times. V usage is TRBV30 and J usage is TRBJ2-4; 7 positions match TRBD1. Germline values: CDR1 GTSNPN, CDR2 SVGIG (reference sequence). Trimming took 7 bases from V and 0 from J; bases not matched to a gene: 3. This CDR3 has 13 amino acids. CDR3 residues: CASQGEAKNIQYF. CDR3 DNA sequence: TGTGCCTCCCAGGGGGAAGCCAAAAACATTCAGTACTTC.

The chain links TRBV2 to TRBJ1-4; D possibly corresponds to TRBD1 (6 bases). The V gene lost 5 bases and the J gene lost 5 bases, with 18 bases spanning the gap. There are 16 residues in the CDR3. Germline CDR1 SNHLY, CDR2 FYNNEI. In DNA, the CDR3 is TGTGCCAGCAGTAGGGGAGGACAGATCTCGAATGAAAAACTGTTTTTT. Residues: CASSRGGQISNEKLFF.

This clonotype appeared a few times. This chain uses TRBV7-9 with TRBJ2-3; D not resolved. Trimming cost V 6 bases and J 0 bases, with 13 bases left between them. The CDR3 is 15 residues long. From germline, CDR1 is SEHNR and CDR2 FQNEAQ (reference sequence). The CDR3 loop is CASSPRAESTDTQYF. The CDR3 nucleotides are TGTGCCAGCAGTCCACGGGCAGAAAGCACAGATACGCAGTATTTT. Using reference TRBV7-9 and TRBJ2-3 for the parts outside the CDR3, the full variable domain is DTGVSQNPRHKITKRGQNVTFRCDPISEHNRLYWYRQTLGQGPEFLTYFQNEAQLEKSRLLSDRFSAERPKGSFSTLEIQRTEQGDSAMYLCASSPRAESTDTQYFGPGTRLTVL.

This clonotype was recorded many times. This chain joins TRBV19 and TRBJ1-1, with TRBD1 matching 7 bases. The CDR3 runs to 14 residues. Germline values: CDR1 LNHDA, CDR2 SQIVND (reference sequence). With 4 bases clipped from V and 8 bases from J, the junction kept 10 bases outside the gene matches. In nucleotides, the CDR3 is TGTGCCAGTAGTACCGGGACAGCGTCTTCCGAAGCTTTCTTT. It codes for CASSTGTASSEAFF.

The rearrangement uses TRBV24-1 and TRBJ2-5, with unresolved D. Trimming removed 2 bases from V and 2 bases from J, with 14 bases in between. Germline values: CDR1 KGHDR, CDR2 SFDVKD. There are 16 residues in the CDR3. The CDR3 loop reads CATSDSLQKEQETQYF. CDR3 sequence (DNA): TGTGCCACCAGTGATTCCTTACAAAAAGAACAAGAGACCCAGTACTTC.

For this clonotype: A much larger clone lies one base from this, so it may be a read error. V and J are TRBV6-4 and TRBJ2-1; 12 positions match TRBD2. The CDR3 consists of 17 residues. Germline CDR1 MRHNA, CDR2 SNTAGT. Losses at the gene ends were 2 bases for V and 1 base for J; bases not matched to a gene: 3. The CDR3 protein is CASSDLTSGSSYNEQFF. The CDR3 bases are TGTGCCAGCAGTGACCTGACTAGCGGGAGTTCCTACAATGAGCAGTTCTTC.

This clonotype has ten or more counts. V is TRBV12-3 or TRBV12-4 and J is TRBJ2-1; 11 bases are a match to TRBD2. J lost 8 bases, V lost 5 bases, and 11 bases had no gene match. This CDR3 has 16 residues. This CDR3 reads CASSRSSGRRGDEQFF. CDR3 in DNA: TGTGCCAGCAGTCGATCTAGCGGGAGGCGAGGGGATGAGCAGTTCTTC.

Notes on this clonotype: This sequence may be a read error, since a much larger clone differs from it by one base. The chain combines TRBV7-9 with TRBJ2-7, with TRBD2 as a possible D gene (5 bases). The CDR3 is made up of 12 amino acids. CDR1 is SEHNR, CDR2 FQNEAQ, per germline (reference sequence). V shed 0 bases and J shed 7 bases, with 7 bases lying between them. In DNA form, the CDR3 reads TGTGCCAGCAGCTTAGCGGGGAGTGAGCAGTACTTC. Protein product: CASSLAGSEQYF.

To note about this clonotype: A read error is possible here, since a much larger clone lies one base away. The chain employs TRBV10-3 and TRBJ2-5; 8 bases agree with TRBD1. Trimming cost V 4 bases and J 4 bases; bases outside gene matches: 5. CDR3 length equals 14 residues. Germline-derived CDR1 and CDR2 are ENHRY and SYGVKD. In DNA, the CDR3 is TGTGCCATCAGTGCCGAGACAGGGGCAGAGACCCAGTACTTC. This gives the protein CAISAETGAETQYF.

Points on this clonotype: A much larger clone differs by one base, so this may be a read error. This rearrangement joins TRBV30 to TRBJ1-5, with a possible D match to TRBD1 (5 bases). Germline-derived CDR1 and CDR2 are GTSNPN and SVGIG (reference sequence). The CDR3 spans 15 residues. CDR3: CTWSLSIGVDQPQHF. In DNA, the CDR3 is TGTACCTGGAGTTTATCGATAGGGGTCGATCAGCCCCAGCATTTT.

This clonotype was seen only a few times. The J gene is TRBJ2-3, the V gene TRBV5-5, with 7 bases matching TRBD1. The CDR3 length is 18 residues. Looked up from germline, CDR1 is SGHKS and CDR2 is YYEKEE (reference sequence). J was trimmed by 2 bases and V by 4 bases; bases with no gene match: 16. The CDR3 DNA follows: TGTGCCAGCAGCCTAAAGGGTCCGGACAGGACCATCACAGATACGCAGTATTTT. Amino acid sequence: CASSLKGPDRTITDTQYF.

This clonotype was picked up many times. The V call is TRBV2, the J call TRBJ1-1, with 7 nucleotides matching TRBD1. The V gene's germline CDR1 is SNHLY and CDR2 FYNNEI. Losses at the gene ends were 5 bases for V and 2 bases for J; bases not matched to a gene: 5. This CDR3 has 14 amino acids. CDR3 in DNA: TGTGCCAGCAGTTTTAGGGGGCACAACACTGAAGCTTTCTTT. Its protein is CASSFRGHNTEAFF.

CDR3 coding DNA: TGTGCCAGCAGTTTGGCTAGCGGGATCCGATCACAAGAGACCCAGTACTTC. Translating it yields CASSLASGIRSQETQYF. The chain links TRBV28 to TRBJ2-5; 9 nucleotides align to TRBD2. Per germline, CDR1 MDHEN and CDR2 SYDVKM. The CDR3 totals 17 residues. With 3 bases clipped from V and 2 bases from J, the junction kept 10 bases outside the gene matches.

The rearrangement joins TRBV6-1 to TRBJ1-1; no clear D. In germline, CDR1 is MNHNS, CDR2 SASEGT. The germline V and J ends were trimmed by 7 bases and 1 base, with 4 bases remaining between them. The CDR3 totals 11 residues. The CDR3 DNA reads TGTGCCAGCACTAGGAACACTGAAGCTTTCTTT. Residues: CASTRNTEAFF.

A few counts support this clonotype. The genes are TRBV6-1 and TRBJ2-7; the match to TRBD2 covers 11 bases. V lost 7 bases, J lost 3 bases, and 14 bases stayed unmatched. The germline V gene encodes CDR1 MNHNS and CDR2 SASEGT. This CDR3 comprises 17 residues. In DNA form, the CDR3 reads TGTGCCAGCAACCCGACTCGACTAGCGGGACCCCACTACGAGCAGTACTTC. This translates into CASNPTRLAGPHYEQYF.

This clonotype was detected a few times. This chain connects TRBV7-2 to TRBJ2-1; 11 bases fit TRBD2. V lost 5 bases, J lost 5 bases, and 5 bases stayed unmatched. CDR3 length: 15 amino acids. Germline CDR1 reads SGHTA; CDR2 reads FQGNSA. For the CDR3, the DNA is TGTGCCAGCAGCCCTCTAGCGGGAGGCCACAATGAGCAGTTCTTC. This translates into CASSPLAGGHNEQFF.

In its sample, this clonotype was seen many times. The rearrangement uses TRBV27 and TRBJ2-3; the match to TRBD2 covers 7 bases. CDR1 is MNHEY, CDR2 SMNVEV, per germline (reference sequence). V lost 5 bases to trimming and J lost 0 bases; unmatched junction nucleotides: 8. The CDR3 has 16 residues. The CDR3: CASSPWGLLSTDTQYF. For the CDR3, the DNA is TGTGCCAGCAGTCCCTGGGGACTATTAAGCACAGATACGCAGTATTTT.